The 16 T cell receptor beta chains presented below share a single source sample, sequenced in a study of cytotoxic CD8 clonotypes in ibrutinib-treated CLL. The repertoire was sequenced with immunoSEQ multiplex PCR; TCRdb's copy has only in-frame clones and lacks some. This table holds over 70,000 clones, 86% found once. This specimen was PBMCs, taken before ibrutinib treatment. The receptors were gathered from a human donor with chronic lymphocytic leukemia.

The CDR3 DNA is TGTGCCAGCAGCTTAGATACAGGAAAAACAGATACGCAGTATTTT. Translation: CASSLDTGKTDTQYF. V usage is TRBV13 and J usage is TRBJ2-3; TRBD1 might be the D (5 bases). The V gene lost 1 base and the J gene lost 3 bases, with 11 bases spanning the gap. Per the germline V gene, CDR1 is PRHDT and CDR2 is FYEKMQ (reference sequence). The CDR3 runs 15 residues.

Many counts were recorded for this clone. The V call is TRBV10-1, the J call TRBJ1-1, with D unresolved. Trimming shortened V by 6 bases and J by 4 bases, and 12 bases separated the two germline ends. This CDR3 region has 13 residues. Germline CDR1 WNHNN, CDR2 SYGVQD (reference sequence). The chain's CDR3 is CASREESFTEAFF. CDR3 DNA sequence: TGCGCCAGCAGGGAAGAATCATTCACTGAAGCTTTCTTT.

The gene calls are TRBV5-1 and TRBJ2-3; D uncertain. V was trimmed by 3 bases and J by 0 bases, leaving 8 bases between them. The germline V gene has CDR1 SGHRS and CDR2 YFSETQ. The CDR3 extends over 14 amino acids. The CDR3 nucleotides read TGCGCCAGCAGCTCGGACGGAAGCACAGATACGCAGTATTTT. It codes for CASSSDGSTDTQYF.

The CDR3 DNA is TGTGCCAGCAGATATAGCGGGGGGTACAATGAGCAGTTCTTC. Its translation is CASRYSGGYNEQFF. The chain uses TRBV11-2 and TRBJ2-1; 10 nucleotides line up with TRBD2. The V gene end was trimmed by 6 bases and the J gene end by 4 bases; junction bases not matched to a gene: 3. The CDR3 is made up of 14 amino acids. CDR1 and CDR2 from the germline V gene are SGHAT and FQNNGV.

This clone has more than one count but fewer than ten. The chain has TRBV29-1 and TRBJ2-3; 8 nucleotides agree with TRBD2. The CDR3 runs 17 residues. The J segment lost 6 bases and the V segment lost 6 bases, leaving 20 bases of the junction unmatched. Germline CDR1 reads SQVTM; CDR2 reads ANQGSEA. CDR3 coding DNA: TGCAGCGTCGTCGAAAACATACTAGCGGTTGAAAGGGATACGCAGTATTTT. It yields the protein CSVVENILAVERDTQYF.

This clone was picked up one time. The V and J genes are TRBV19 and TRBJ2-6; D is perhaps TRBD1 or TRBD2 (5 bases each). This CDR3 contains 17 residues. The V gene lost 2 bases and the J gene lost 2 bases, with 13 bases spanning the gap. Germline V gives CDR1 LNHDA, CDR2 SQIVND (reference sequence). In nucleotides, the CDR3 is TGTGCCAGTAGTATAAGTGCCGGGGCGGCTGGGGCCAACGTCCTGACTTTC. Its protein product is CASSISAGAAGANVLTF. Based on the CDR3 plus reference TRBV19 and TRBJ2-6, the full variable domain is DGGITQSPKYLFRKEGQNVTLSCEQNLNHDAMYWYRQDPGQGLRLIYYSQIVNDFQKGDIAEGYSVSREKKESFPLTVTSAQKNPTAFYLCASSISAGAAGANVLTFGAGSRLTVL.

V and J are TRBV6-5 and TRBJ1-5, with a tentative D call TRBD1 (6 bases). This CDR3 spans 14 amino acids. Germline V gene sequence: CDR1 MNHEY, CDR2 SVGAGI. With 2 bases removed from V and 7 bases from J, the gap between germline ends came to 12 bases. CDR3 sequence: CASSYHTRGQPQHF. CDR3 coding DNA: TGTGCCAGCAGTTACCACACTAGGGGGCAGCCCCAGCATTTT.

The rearrangement links TRBV6-5 to TRBJ2-7; D is unclear. This CDR3 is built from 16 residues. Per the germline V gene, CDR1 is MNHEY and CDR2 is SVGAGI. Deletions cut 0 bases from V and 0 bases from J, with 12 bases between. The CDR3 loop reads CASSYSSLASSYEQYF. The CDR3 nucleotides are TGTGCCAGCAGTTACTCCTCACTCGCTAGCTCCTACGAGCAGTACTTC.

The chain uses TRBV6-5 and TRBJ1-3; D uncertain. Germline CDR1 is MNHEY and CDR2 is SVGAGI. The V end lost 0 bases, the J end lost 0 bases, and 9 bases lay between the germline ends. This CDR3 comprises 16 residues. Here the CDR3 DNA reads TGTGCCAGCAGTTACTCCGACGTCTCCTCTGGAAACACCATATATTTT. As protein: CASSYSDVSSGNTIYF.

This rearrangement joins TRBV5-1 to TRBJ1-1; the D is unclear. The length of the CDR3 is 14 residues. Germline loops: CDR1 SGHRS, CDR2 YFSETQ. V was pared by 4 bases and J by 7 bases, with 17 bases between. CDR3 in amino acids: CASSPFTATNEAFF. In DNA, the CDR3 is TGCGCCAGCAGCCCATTCACCGCGACAAATGAAGCTTTCTTT.

The V and J genes are TRBV5-1 and TRBJ1-4; TRBD1 matches at 9 bases. The CDR3 has 16 amino acids. The trim removed 4 bases at V and 7 bases at J, leaving 11 bases unmatched. The germline gives CDR1 SGHRS, CDR2 YFSETQ. CDR3 amino acids: CASSATGTGRGEKLFF. CDR3 sequence (DNA): TGCGCCAGCAGCGCGACCGGGACAGGGCGTGGTGAAAAACTGTTTTTT. Together with reference TRBV5-1 and TRBJ1-4, the CDR3 gives the full variable domain: KAGVTQTPRYLIKTRGQQVTLSCSPISGHRSVSWYQQTPGQGLQFLFEYFSETQRNKGNFPGRFSGRQFSNSRSEMNVSTLELGDSALYLCASSATGTGRGEKLFFGSGTQLSVL.

This chain connects TRBV4-2 to TRBJ1-5; no definite D call. Trimming removed 0 bases at V and 0 bases at J, with 9 bases between. The germline V gene encodes CDR1 LGHNA and CDR2 YNFKEQ. The CDR3 runs to 16 residues. The CDR3 coding sequence is TGTGCCAGCAGCCAAGAAGCGGCAGATAGCAATCAGCCCCAGCATTTT. Translating it yields CASSQEAADSNQPQHF.

The chain couples TRBV11-3 to TRBJ2-7; TRBD2 matches at 7 bases. This CDR3 has 16 amino acids. The germline V gene has CDR1 SGHNT and CDR2 YENEEA. J lost 3 bases, V lost 2 bases, and 10 bases had no gene match. The CDR3 loop reads CASSLPGTTGGYEQYF. The DNA for the CDR3 is TGTGCCAGCAGCTTACCCGGGACTACTGGAGGCTACGAGCAGTACTTC.

The chain joins TRBV19 to TRBJ1-5; D not certain. Germline lookup yields CDR1 LNHDA and CDR2 SQIVND (reference sequence). The germline V and J ends were trimmed by 7 bases and 4 bases, with 8 bases remaining between them. There are 12 residues in the CDR3. The CDR3 DNA reads TGTGCCAGTAAGGGCCGTAATCAGCCCCAGCATTTT. Its translation is CASKGRNQPQHF. Based on the CDR3 plus reference TRBV19 and TRBJ1-5, the full variable domain is DGGITQSPKYLFRKEGQNVTLSCEQNLNHDAMYWYRQDPGQGLRLIYYSQIVNDFQKGDIAEGYSVSREKKESFPLTVTSAQKNPTAFYLCASKGRNQPQHFGDGTRLSIL.

The table lists this clone with a count of one. The rearrangement uses TRBV28 and TRBJ2-2; the match to TRBD2 covers 10 bases. From germline, CDR1 is MDHEN and CDR2 SYDVKM. With 5 bases clipped from V and 3 bases from J, the junction kept 27 bases outside the gene matches. This CDR3 contains 23 residues. CDR3 in amino acids: CASSPGTRRAAGGPNKDTGELFF. For the CDR3, the DNA is TGTGCCAGCAGTCCGGGGACACGGAGGGCAGCGGGAGGGCCTAATAAGGACACCGGGGAGCTGTTTTTT.

The rearrangement links TRBV11-3 to TRBJ2-7, with 7 bases lining up with TRBD2. Trimming took 5 bases from V and 2 from J; bases not matched to a gene: 6. CDR3 length: 14 residues. Germline V gene sequence: CDR1 SGHNT, CDR2 YENEEA. The CDR3 loop reads CASSQSGEAYEQYF. The CDR3 DNA reads TGTGCCAGCAGCCAAAGCGGGGAGGCCTACGAGCAGTACTTC.